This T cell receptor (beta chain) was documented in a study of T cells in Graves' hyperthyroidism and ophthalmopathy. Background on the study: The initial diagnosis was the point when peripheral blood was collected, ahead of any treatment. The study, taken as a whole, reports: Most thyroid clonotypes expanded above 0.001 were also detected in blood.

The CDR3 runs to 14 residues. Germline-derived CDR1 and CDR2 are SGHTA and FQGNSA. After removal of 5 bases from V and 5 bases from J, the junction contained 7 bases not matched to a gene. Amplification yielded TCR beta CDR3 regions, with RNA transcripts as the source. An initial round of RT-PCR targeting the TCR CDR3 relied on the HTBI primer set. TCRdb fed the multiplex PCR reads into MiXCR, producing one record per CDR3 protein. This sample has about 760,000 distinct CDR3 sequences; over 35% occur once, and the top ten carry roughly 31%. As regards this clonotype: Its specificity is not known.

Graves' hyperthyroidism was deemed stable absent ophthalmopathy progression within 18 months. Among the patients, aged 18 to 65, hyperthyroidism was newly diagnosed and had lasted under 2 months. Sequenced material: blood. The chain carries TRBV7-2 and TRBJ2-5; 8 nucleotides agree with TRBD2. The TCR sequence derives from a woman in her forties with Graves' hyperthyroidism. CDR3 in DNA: TGTGCCAGCAGCACCGGAGCGGGAGTGGAGACCCAGTACTTC. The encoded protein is CASSTGAGVETQYF.